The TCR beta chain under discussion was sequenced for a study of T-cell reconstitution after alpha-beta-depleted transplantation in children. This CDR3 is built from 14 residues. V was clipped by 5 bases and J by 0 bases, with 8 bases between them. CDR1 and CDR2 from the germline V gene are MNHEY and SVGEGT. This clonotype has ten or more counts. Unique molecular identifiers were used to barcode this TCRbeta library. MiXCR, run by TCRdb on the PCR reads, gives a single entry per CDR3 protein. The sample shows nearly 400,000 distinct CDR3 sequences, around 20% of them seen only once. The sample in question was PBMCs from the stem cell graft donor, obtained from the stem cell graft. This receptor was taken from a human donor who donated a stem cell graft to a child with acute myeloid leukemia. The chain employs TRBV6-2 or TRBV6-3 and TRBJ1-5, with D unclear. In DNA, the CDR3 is TGTGCCAGCAGTCGTGACCATAGCAATCAGCCCCAGCATTTT. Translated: CASSRDHSNQPQHF.